One and the same sample provided the 20 T cell receptor beta chains below, sequenced in a study of T cell responses to AZD1222 COVID-19 vaccine. Produced via immunoSEQ multiplex PCR; TCRdb's table is partial and in-frame only. The sample includes 100,000 or so clones, approximately 90% of them seen just once. The source material was peripheral blood, sampled on day 0 of AZD1222 vaccination. The source of these receptors is an adult in good health.

The V call is TRBV2, the J call TRBJ1-5; tentative D call: TRBD1 (5 bases). The CDR3 length is 15 residues. Trimming pared 0 bases from V and 4 bases from J, leaving 10 bases between. Germline assignment: CDR1 SNHLY and CDR2 FYNNEI. As DNA, the CDR3 is TGTGCCAGCAGTGAAGCGCTGGGGGTTAATCAGCCCCAGCATTTT. Translation: CASSEALGVNQPQHF. Full variable domain (outside the CDR3, taken from reference TRBV2 and TRBJ1-5): EPEVTQTPSHQVTQMGQEVILRCVPISNHLYFYWYRQILGQKVEFLVSFYNNEISEKSEIFDDQFSVERPDGSNFTLKIRSTKLEDSAMYFCASSEALGVNQPQHFGDGTRLSIL.

This sequence joins TRBV6-2 or TRBV6-3 and TRBJ2-1, with TRBD2 matching over 11 bases. This CDR3 has 16 residues. Unmatched junction bases numbered 3, after V lost 2 bases and J lost 3 bases. Germline V gene data show CDR1 as MNHEY and CDR2 as SVGEGT. The CDR3 sequence is CASSYPGLAGYNEQFF. DNA for the CDR3: TGTGCCAGCAGTTACCCCGGACTAGCGGGCTACAATGAGCAGTTCTTC.

This clone came up once. The chain employs TRBV4-3 and TRBJ2-3; 10 nucleotides agree with TRBD2. The germline CDR1 and CDR2 sequences are LGHNA and YSLEER. There are 15 residues in the CDR3. V trimming: 3 bases; J trimming: 5 bases; junction bases outside the gene matches: 5. This chain's CDR3 is CASSQTPSGGDTQYF. DNA of the CDR3: TGCGCCAGCAGCCAGACCCCTAGCGGGGGAGATACGCAGTATTTT.

The chain carries TRBV7-3 and TRBJ1-1; D possibly corresponds to TRBD1 (6 bases). Germline loops: CDR1 SGHTA, CDR2 FQGTGA. CDR3 length: 12 amino acids. Trimming shortened V by 5 bases and J by 8 bases, and 12 bases separated the two germline ends. The CDR3 nucleotides are TGTGCCAGCAGCCATTTGACAGGAGAAGCTTTCTTT. Amino acids: CASSHLTGEAFF.

The chain links TRBV5-6 to TRBJ2-3, with unresolved D. CDR1 and CDR2 (germline): SGHDT, YYEEEE. V was cut by 4 bases and J by 11 bases, with 17 bases left in between. CDR3 length equals 13 residues. CDR3 protein: CASSPPQRSQQYF. The CDR3 region has the DNA TGTGCCAGCAGCCCCCCGCAGCGTAGCCAGCAGTATTTT.

This clone is a singleton in its sample. The chain joins TRBV5-5 to TRBJ1-2; D gene uncertain. The germline V gene has CDR1 SGHKS and CDR2 YYEKEE (reference sequence). The CDR3 totals 15 residues. Trimming left V 0 bases short and J 4 bases short, with 13 bases between. The CDR3 sequence: CASSLAGTAPYGYTF. The CDR3 nucleotides read TGTGCCAGCAGCTTGGCCGGAACAGCCCCCTATGGCTACACCTTC.

The CDR3 DNA reads as TGTGCCAGCAGCTTCGACAGCTTGACTGAAGCTTTCTTT. It encodes CASSFDSLTEAFF. This chain connects TRBV7-2 to TRBJ1-1, with D maybe TRBD1 (5 bases). Germline CDR1 reads SGHTA; CDR2 reads FQGNSA. The CDR3 is made up of 13 amino acids. V was pared by 3 bases and J by 5 bases, with 10 bases between.

This clone was found once. The chain employs TRBV29-1 and TRBJ1-3, with TRBD1 matching over 7 bases. The junction had 9 bases not matched to a gene; V was cut back by 6 bases and J by 7 bases. This CDR3 has 13 residues. Germline V gene data show CDR1 as SQVTM and CDR2 as ANQGSEA. The CDR3 sequence: CSVSSGTANTIYF. For the CDR3, the DNA is TGCAGCGTAAGCTCCGGGACAGCGAACACCATATATTTT. Full variable domain (missing parts from reference TRBV29-1 and TRBJ1-3): SAVISQKPSRDICQRGTSLTIQCQVDSQVTMMFWYRQQPGQSLTLIATANQGSEATYESGFVIDKFPISRPNLTFSTLTVSNMSPEDSSIYLCSVSSGTANTIYFGEGSWLTVV.

The chain employs TRBV28 and TRBJ1-6; 7 nucleotides line up with TRBD1. Germline loops: CDR1 MDHEN, CDR2 SYDVKM. Germline trimming cut 11 bases from V and 6 bases from J; bases unmatched to any gene: 7. CDR3 length: 13 amino acids. The CDR3 reads CASNRDSNSPLHF. DNA for the CDR3: TGTGCCTCGAACCGGGACAGTAATTCACCCCTCCACTTT.

The rearrangement joins TRBV21-1 to TRBJ2-5; the table's TRBD2 call for D was not verified on the DNA. TRBV21-1 is assigned pseudogene status. This CDR3 is built from 13 residues. This CDR3 reads CASSKRLAETQYF. CDR3 nucleotides: TGTGCCAGCAGCAAAAGGCTAGCGGAGACCCAGTACTTC.

V gene TRBV6-2 or TRBV6-3 combines with J gene TRBJ2-7, with 8 bases aligning to TRBD2. CDR1 is MNHEY, CDR2 SVGEGT, per germline. V dropped 0 bases and J dropped 5; count of bases not matched to a gene: 9. The CDR3 covers 16 residues. CDR3 bases: TGTGCCAGCAGTTACTCCGGTGGCGGGGGGCCAGACGAGCAGTACTTC. Protein: CASSYSGGGGPDEQYF.

CDR3 region: CASSEARGGNQPQHF. The CDR3 coding sequence is TGTGCCAGCAGTGAAGCGCGGGGAGGGAATCAGCCCCAGCATTTT. The chain is built from TRBV6-1 and TRBJ1-5; D not certain. The CDR3 has 15 residues. The V gene lost 0 bases and the J gene lost 4 bases, with 10 bases spanning the gap. Per germline, CDR1 MNHNS and CDR2 SASEGT.

This clone was seen a single time. The genes are TRBV9 and TRBJ2-1; D perhaps matches TRBD1 (5 bases). V was cut by 2 bases and J by 2 bases, with 11 bases left in between. Germline CDR1 reads SGDLS; CDR2 reads YYNGEE. CDR3 length: 15 residues. The CDR3, as DNA: TGTGCCAGCAGCGTTACTACAGGTGCCTACAATGAGCAGTTCTTC. Translation: CASSVTTGAYNEQFF. Using reference TRBV9 and TRBJ2-1 for the parts outside the CDR3, the full variable domain is DSGVTQTPKHLITATGQRVTLRCSPRSGDLSVYWYQQSLDQGLQFLIQYYNGEERAKGNILERFSAQQFPDLHSELNLSSLELGDSALYFCASSVTTGAYNEQFFGPGTRLTVL.

A single count supports this clone. The J gene is TRBJ1-2, the V gene TRBV3-1 (or the pseudogene TRBV3-2); 8 nucleotides line up with TRBD1. This CDR3 spans 18 amino acids. Trimming took 0 bases from V and 1 from J; bases not matched to a gene: 10. Germline V lookup: CDR1 LGHDT, CDR2 YNNKEL (reference sequence). CDR3 coding DNA: TGTGCCAGCAGCCAAGACACCTCCAGGGGGCCCCTTAACTATGGCTACACCTTC. Translating it yields CASSQDTSRGPLNYGYTF.

The genes are TRBV18 and TRBJ1-2, with 9 nucleotides matching TRBD1. V lost 4 bases and J lost 8; bases outside the gene matches: 2. The CDR3 runs to 12 residues. Germline-derived CDR1 and CDR2 are KGHSH and LQKENI. The CDR3 spells CASSRDRDGYTF. The CDR3 DNA follows: TGTGCCAGCTCACGGGACAGGGACGGCTACACCTTC.

V usage is TRBV5-1 and J usage is TRBJ1-1, with 10 bases matching TRBD1. CDR3 length equals 15 residues. Germline trimming cut 1 base from V and 3 bases from J; bases unmatched to any gene: 3. Per the germline V gene, CDR1 is SGHRS and CDR2 is YFSETQ. CDR3 amino acids: CASSLTGQGDTEAFF. CDR3 DNA sequence: TGCGCCAGCAGCTTGACCGGACAGGGGGACACTGAAGCTTTCTTT.

This sequence joins TRBV27 and TRBJ1-2, with TRBD1 matching 9 bases. The CDR3 spans 13 residues. V shed 5 bases and J 7 bases; nucleotides not matched to a gene: 5. Per germline, CDR1 MNHEY and CDR2 SMNVEV (reference sequence). CDR3 in amino acids: CASSPRTGVGYTF. The CDR3 bases are TGTGCCAGCAGTCCCCGGACAGGGGTTGGCTACACCTTC.

This clone was detected only a few times. The V call is TRBV7-2, the J call TRBJ1-4; D perhaps matches TRBD1 (5 bases). With 5 bases removed from V and 6 bases from J, the gap between germline ends came to 16 bases. This CDR3 has 15 residues. CDR1 SGHTA and CDR2 FQGNSA come from the germline V gene. This chain's CDR3 is CASSPALGADEKLFF. CDR3 nucleotides: TGTGCCAGCAGCCCAGCCCTCGGGGCGGATGAAAAACTGTTTTTT. Full variable domain (outside the CDR3, taken from reference TRBV7-2 and TRBJ1-4): GAGVSQSPSNKVTEKGKDVELRCDPISGHTALYWYRQSLGQGLEFLIYFQGNSAPDKSGLPSDRFSAERTGGSVSTLTIQRTQQEDSAVYLCASSPALGADEKLFFGSGTQLSVL.

In its sample, this clone was seen once. V gene TRBV6-2 or TRBV6-3 combines with J gene TRBJ1-2; D is perhaps TRBD1 (5 bases). The germline V gene has CDR1 MNHEY and CDR2 SVGEGT. The length of the CDR3 is 15 residues. V lost 3 bases, J lost 2 bases, and 13 bases lay in between. The CDR3: CASSYADRRNYGYTF. DNA for the CDR3: TGTGCCAGCAGTTATGCCGACAGACGGAACTATGGCTACACCTTC.

This chain links TRBV11-2 with TRBJ2-4; D possibly corresponds to TRBD1 (5 bases). Germline V gives CDR1 SGHAT, CDR2 FQNNGV. Trimming shortened V by 1 base and J by 7 bases, and 17 bases separated the two germline ends. CDR3 length: 16 amino acids. CDR3 protein: CASSLAPGQGGNIQYF. DNA for the CDR3: TGTGCCAGCAGCTTAGCCCCCGGCCAGGGTGGGAACATTCAGTACTTC.